This T cell receptor beta chain was found in a study of blood T cell repertoires in COVID-19. About the research overall: The United States, Italy and Spain provided the acute and convalescent COVID-19 samples.

This CDR3 has 15 residues. V lost 1 base and J lost 1, with 9 bases in between. Germline CDR1 and CDR2: LNHDA and SQIVND (reference sequence). The protocol was immunoSEQ multiplex PCR, while the TCRdb copy is restricted to in-frame clones and leaves out a portion. This sample has hundreds of thousands of clones, with roughly 81% found just once. In Seattle, patients joined the study during active infection and were tracked longitudinally. This clone was observed once. Distinct nucleotide sequences in the sample also encode this CDR3. This receptor was obtained from a woman of 80 years or more with COVID-19, enrolled during active disease. The chain is built from TRBV19 and TRBJ2-3, with D tentatively TRBD2 (6 bases). The sample taken for sequencing was peripheral blood. In DNA form, the CDR3 reads TGTGCCAGTAGTATAGGGGGGGTAGGCACAGATACGCAGTATTTT. Its protein is CASSIGGVGTDTQYF.